The clone carrying this T cell receptor (beta chain) has only a few counts. The antigen is undetermined. The entry originates in a study of CD8 T cells in ankylosing spondylitis. TCRdb passed the 5' RACE reads through MiXCR, listing each CDR3 protein once. The repertoire consists of hundreds of thousands of distinct CDR3 sequences, with about 12% occurring once and the leading ten covering almost 7%. Study-wide results and limits: Characteristic, it appeared, of ankylosing spondylitis blood was a TCR beta motif of fewer than 10 highly homologous variants.

This TCR came from a male donor with ankylosing spondylitis. What was sequenced was blood, either unsorted or a sorted T cell fraction (not recorded which).

CDR3 DNA: TGTGCCAGCAGCCTCCGGGACCTTTACGAGCAGTACTTC. Residues: CASSLRDLYEQYF. The chain couples TRBV5-5 to TRBJ2-7, with D possibly called TRBD1 or TRBD2 (5 bases each). This CDR3 is 13 amino acids long. The germline CDR1 and CDR2 sequences are SGHKS and YYEKEE (reference sequence). Trimming stripped 4 bases from V and 4 bases from J, with 12 bases between.